The 8 T cell receptor beta chains below were found in one sample sequenced in a study of T cell responses to AZD1222 COVID-19 vaccine (dated by TCRdb to the early 2020s). The time point label of this sample denotes: baseline before first vaccination. Reading the label with the study, this specimen's treatment or condition is: meningococcal conjugate vaccine given as trial control. The library was prepared using the immunoSEQ multiplex PCR assay. Imported from immuneACCESS, the table was reduced by TCRdb to in-frame sequences with V and J called. These copies leave out some clones; in studies compared against another copy, an unresolved V gene accounts for under half, and the cause of the remainder is not known. The sample yields 80,000 to 90,000 clones; around 91% were counted once. Of the sample, 5.2% is held by the ten largest clones. Sequences were derived from peripheral blood, sampled on day 0 of MenACWY control vaccination. The receptors stem from an adult in good health.

This chain joins TRBV5-5 and TRBJ2-2; D tentatively reads TRBD1 or TRBD2 (5 bases each). Germline CDR1 reads SGHKS; CDR2 reads YYEKEE (reference sequence). Trimming took 1 base from V and 4 from J, leaving 14 bases between them. The CDR3 has 16 residues. The CDR3 coding sequence is TGTGCCAGCAGCTTGCTGCCCGGGACGGGCACCGGGGAGCTGTTTTTT. It yields the protein CASSLLPGTGTGELFF.

J is TRBJ1-4 and V is TRBV15; TRBD1 aligns across 7 bases. Trimming at V came to 3 bases and at J to 5 bases, leaving 6 bases not matched to a gene. CDR3 length: 15 residues. Germline V gene sequence: CDR1 LNHNV, CDR2 YYDKDF (reference sequence). The CDR3 DNA follows: TGTGCCACCAGCAGGGTTCAGGGGGGAAATGAAAAACTGTTTTTT. It encodes CATSRVQGGNEKLFF.

The chain links TRBV3-1 (or the pseudogene TRBV3-2) to TRBJ1-1; D uncertain. The germline V gene has CDR1 LGHDT and CDR2 YNNKEL (reference sequence). This CDR3 is built from 13 residues. The V and J ends lost 4 bases and 1 base respectively, with 7 bases between them. The CDR3 loop is CASSPDTNTEAFF. CDR3 DNA: TGTGCCAGCAGCCCCGATACGAACACTGAAGCTTTCTTT.

The chain employs TRBV27 and TRBJ2-5; D call uncertain. From germline, CDR1 is MNHEY and CDR2 SMNVEV (reference sequence). V lost 4 bases and J lost 7, with 16 bases in between. The CDR3 contains 14 residues. The chain's CDR3 is CASSSQTRLRTQYF. For the CDR3, the DNA is TGTGCCAGCAGTTCCCAGACCCGTCTGAGGACCCAGTACTTC.

About this clone itself: The junction departs from the called germline gene at one end, perhaps through a read error. The chain couples TRBV12-5 to TRBJ2-1; 9 nucleotides line up with TRBD2. Germline CDR1 reads LGHNT; CDR2 reads FRNRAP. CDR3 length: 15 residues. The CDR3 here is CASGLGLATYNEQFF. In DNA, the CDR3 is TGTGCTAGTGGCTTGGGACTAGCAACCTACAATGAGCAGTTCTTC.

This clone was seen a handful of times. V is TRBV7-2 and J is TRBJ2-5; D perhaps matches TRBD2 (6 bases). With 2 bases removed from V and 3 bases from J, the gap between germline ends came to 16 bases. Germline V gives CDR1 SGHTA, CDR2 FQGNSA. The CDR3 length is 16 residues. For the CDR3, the DNA is TGTGCCAGCAGCTTATGGACCGGGGTAGCGGAAGAGACCCAGTACTTC. The encoded protein is CASSLWTGVAEETQYF.

The chain recombines TRBV18 with TRBJ1-1, with 9 nucleotides matching TRBD1. This CDR3 has 15 amino acids. Germline V CDR1 and CDR2: KGHSH, LQKENI. The trim removed 3 bases at V and 2 bases at J, leaving 4 bases unmatched. The DNA for the CDR3 is TGTGCCAGCTCACCGGGACAGGGTACTAACACTGAAGCTTTCTTT. Translating it yields CASSPGQGTNTEAFF.

The chain combines TRBV13 with TRBJ2-4; 7 bases line up with TRBD1. CDR3 length: 14 residues. Trimming at V came to 0 bases and at J to 9 bases, leaving 5 bases not matched to a gene. The germline CDR1 and CDR2 sequences are PRHDT and FYEKMQ (reference sequence). The CDR3 region has the DNA TGTGCCAGCAGCTTAGGCTTAGGGGGCAGCATTCAGTACTTC. Amino acid sequence: CASSLGLGGSIQYF.